Sequencing of this T cell receptor beta chain was carried out in a study of OX40 agonist ivuxolimab in advanced cancers. Whole-study context: Enrolled patients in dose escalation had cancers that were hepatocellular carcinoma, melanoma, renal cell or head and neck cancer. The mean age was roughly 60 years, ranging from 23 to 79, with about 87% of participants male.

This clone appeared once. The antigen is undetermined. Some clones are missing from TCRdb's copy, which holds only in-frame ones; the method was immunoSEQ multiplex PCR. Seen here are about 36,000 clones, roughly 77% observed once, and the top ten hold 22%. General study results and limits: Among patients with partial responses at 0.1-3.0 mg/kg, clonal expansion was among the lowest. CD8+ T cells (on average) carried more expanded clones than CD4+ T cells.

Germline values: CDR1 SGHTA, CDR2 FQGTGA. This CDR3 comprises 15 residues. Deletions cut 2 bases from V and 5 bases from J, with 15 bases between. The sequencing used CD4+ or CD8+ T cells sorted from blood, collected in a trial of the OX40 agonist ivuxolimab. The clonotype was recovered from an adult with an advanced solid tumor such as melanoma, head and neck, liver or kidney cancer. The chain links TRBV7-3 to TRBJ1-2; D is uncertain. CDR3 region: CASSLSLDGPYGYTF. The CDR3 bases are TGTGCCAGCAGCTTATCTCTGGACGGCCCATATGGCTACACCTTC.